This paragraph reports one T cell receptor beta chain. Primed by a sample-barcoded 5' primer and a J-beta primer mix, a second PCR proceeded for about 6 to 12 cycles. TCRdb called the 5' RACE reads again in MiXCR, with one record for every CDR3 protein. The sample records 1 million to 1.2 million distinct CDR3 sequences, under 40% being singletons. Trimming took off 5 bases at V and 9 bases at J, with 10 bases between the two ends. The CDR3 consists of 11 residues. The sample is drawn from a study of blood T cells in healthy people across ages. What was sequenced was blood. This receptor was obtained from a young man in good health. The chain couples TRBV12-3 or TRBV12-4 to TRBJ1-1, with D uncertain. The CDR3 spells CASSVSSKAFF. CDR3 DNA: TGTGCCAGCAGTGTTTCCTCAAAAGCTTTCTTT.